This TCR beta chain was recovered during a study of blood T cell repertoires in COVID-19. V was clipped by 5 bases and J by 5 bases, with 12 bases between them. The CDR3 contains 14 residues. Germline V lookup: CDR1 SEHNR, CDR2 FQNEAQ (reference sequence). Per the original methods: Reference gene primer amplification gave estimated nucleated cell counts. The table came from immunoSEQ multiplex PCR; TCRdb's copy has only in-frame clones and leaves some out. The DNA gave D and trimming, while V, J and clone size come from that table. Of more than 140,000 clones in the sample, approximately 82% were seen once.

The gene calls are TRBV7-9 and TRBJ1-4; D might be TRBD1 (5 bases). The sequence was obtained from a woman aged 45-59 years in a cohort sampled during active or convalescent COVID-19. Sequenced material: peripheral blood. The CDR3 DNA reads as TGTGCCAGCAGCCGATCCGGGGGAAATGAAAAACTGTTTTTT. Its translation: CASSRSGGNEKLFF.